This T cell receptor beta chain is drawn from a study of cytotoxic CD8 clonotypes in ibrutinib-treated CLL. Method: immunoSEQ multiplex PCR; TCRdb's copy keeps in-frame clones and lacks some. Altogether approximately 170,000 clones are present, over 75% being singletons, with the ten largest covering roughly 3%. This CDR3 region has 14 residues. V lost 2 bases and J 2 bases, leaving 7 bases between the germline ends. The germline gives CDR1 SGHRS, CDR2 YFSETQ. This sample comprised PBMCs, obtained at disease progression, from a patient treated with ibrutinib. The sequence was collected from a human donor with chronic lymphocytic leukemia. This chain joins TRBV5-1 and TRBJ1-4, with D tentatively TRBD1 (5 bases). The CDR3 loop is CASSLQATNEKLFF. Here the CDR3 DNA reads TGCGCCAGCAGCTTACAGGCTACTAATGAAAAACTGTTTTTT.